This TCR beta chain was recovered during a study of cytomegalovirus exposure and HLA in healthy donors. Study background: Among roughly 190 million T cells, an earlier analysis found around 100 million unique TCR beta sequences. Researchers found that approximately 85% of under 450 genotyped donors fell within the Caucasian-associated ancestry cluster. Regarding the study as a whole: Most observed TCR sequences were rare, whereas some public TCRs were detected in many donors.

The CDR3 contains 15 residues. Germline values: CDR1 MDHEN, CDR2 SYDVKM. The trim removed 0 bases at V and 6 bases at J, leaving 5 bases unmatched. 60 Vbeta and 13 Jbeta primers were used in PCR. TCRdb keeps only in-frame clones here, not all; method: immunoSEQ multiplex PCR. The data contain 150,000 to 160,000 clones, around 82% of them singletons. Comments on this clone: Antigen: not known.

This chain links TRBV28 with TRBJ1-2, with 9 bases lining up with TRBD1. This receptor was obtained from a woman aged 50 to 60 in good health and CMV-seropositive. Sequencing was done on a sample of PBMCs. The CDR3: CASSLWGGQGNGYTF. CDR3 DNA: TGTGCCAGCAGTTTATGGGGCGGACAGGGGAATGGCTACACCTTC.